A selection of T cell receptor beta chains follows, all from one sample in a study of OX40 agonist ivuxolimab in advanced cancers. TCRdb keeps only in-frame clones here, not all; method: immunoSEQ multiplex PCR. Among 45,000 to 65,000 clones listed, 70% to 90% were seen once. Sequenced here: CD4+ or CD8+ T cells sorted from blood, sampled in a trial of the OX40 agonist ivuxolimab. These TCRs come from an adult with an advanced solid tumor such as melanoma, head and neck, liver or kidney cancer. Each CDR3 is given with its conserved first and last residue. Each record gives: clone size, J gene, D gene, V gene, CDR3 protein, CDR3 DNA. D genes are given only for firm matches. Rows give clone size only sometimes, using once, few, many, or a class for an expanded clone.

clone_size: .; j_call: TRBJ2-3; d_call: TRBD2; v_call: TRBV7-9; cdr3_aa: CASSLPTMAGVAPDTQYF; cdr3_nt: TGTGCCAGCAGCTTACCCACCATGGCGGGGGTTGCCCCGGATACGCAGTATTTT
clone_size: .; j_call: TRBJ1-5; d_call: .; v_call: TRBV10-2; cdr3_aa: CASSEDSPRNQPQHF; cdr3_nt: TGCGCCAGCAGTGAAGACAGCCCCCGCAATCAGCCCCAGCATTTT
clone_size: .; j_call: TRBJ2-1; d_call: TRBD2; v_call: TRBV27; cdr3_aa: CASSLYSGLAAYNEQFF; cdr3_nt: TGTGCCAGCAGTTTATACTCGGGACTAGCGGCTTACAATGAGCAGTTCTTC
clone_size: .; j_call: TRBJ1-4; d_call: .; v_call: TRBV7-9; cdr3_aa: CASSLSQAGSEKLFF; cdr3_nt: TGTGCCAGCAGCTTGTCTCAGGCAGGAAGTGAAAAACTGTTTTTT
clone_size: .; j_call: TRBJ2-7; d_call: TRBD2; v_call: TRBV9; cdr3_aa: CASSAGRTSLTYEQYF; cdr3_nt: TGTGCCAGCAGCGCTGGACGGACTAGCCTAACCTACGAGCAGTACTTC
clone_size: once; j_call: TRBJ1-3; d_call: .; v_call: TRBV25-1; cdr3_aa: CASSDRGFGNTIYF; cdr3_nt: TGTGCCAGCAGTGATCGAGGTTTTGGAAACACCATATATTTT
clone_size: .; j_call: TRBJ2-7; d_call: TRBD2; v_call: TRBV27; cdr3_aa: CASSLYGEGLVEQYF; cdr3_nt: TGTGCCAGCAGTTTATATGGGGAGGGCCTGGTCGAGCAGTACTTC
clone_size: once; j_call: TRBJ1-2; d_call: .; v_call: TRBV15; cdr3_aa: CATSRAGAFYGYTF; cdr3_nt: TGTGCCACCAGCAGAGCCGGGGCCTTCTATGGCTACACCTTC
clone_size: .; j_call: TRBJ1-2; d_call: .; v_call: TRBV15; cdr3_aa: CATSRVGLPGYTF; cdr3_nt: TGTGCCACCAGCAGAGTTGGCCTACCGGGCTACACCTTC
clone_size: .; j_call: TRBJ1-6; d_call: TRBD1; v_call: TRBV5-6; cdr3_aa: CASSLGGGKNSPLHF; cdr3_nt: TGTGCCAGCAGCTTAGGAGGGGGCAAGAATTCACCCCTCCACTTT
clone_size: .; j_call: TRBJ1-1; d_call: .; v_call: TRBV2; cdr3_aa: CASSPGQGGIMNTEAFF; cdr3_nt: TGTGCCAGCAGCCCCGGGCAGGGCGGGATTATGAACACTGAAGCTTTCTTT
clone_size: .; j_call: TRBJ1-4; d_call: .; v_call: TRBV27; cdr3_aa: CASSFEKLFF; cdr3_nt: TGTGCCAGCAGTTTTGAAAAACTGTTTTTT
clone_size: .; j_call: TRBJ1-6; d_call: TRBD1; v_call: TRBV10-2; cdr3_aa: CASRAVGQGSSYNSPLHF; cdr3_nt: TGCGCCAGCAGGGCCGTGGGACAGGGGAGCTCCTATAATTCACCCCTCCACTTT
clone_size: .; j_call: TRBJ2-3; d_call: .; v_call: TRBV4-1; cdr3_aa: CASSQGAGTDTQYF; cdr3_nt: TGCGCCAGCAGCCAAGGGGCCGGCACAGATACGCAGTATTTT
clone_size: .; j_call: TRBJ1-2; d_call: .; v_call: TRBV9; cdr3_aa: CASSTKSGYGYTF; cdr3_nt: TGTGCCAGCAGCACAAAGAGCGGGTATGGCTACACCTTC
clone_size: .; j_call: TRBJ2-7; d_call: .; v_call: TRBV28; cdr3_aa: CASSPLAVQMSEQYF; cdr3_nt: TGTGCCAGCAGTCCCTTAGCGGTCCAGATGTCCGAGCAGTACTTC
clone_size: .; j_call: TRBJ1-1; d_call: .; v_call: TRBV9; cdr3_aa: CASSPQVHGVNTEAFF; cdr3_nt: TGTGCCAGCAGCCCTCAGGTCCACGGGGTGAACACTGAAGCTTTCTTT